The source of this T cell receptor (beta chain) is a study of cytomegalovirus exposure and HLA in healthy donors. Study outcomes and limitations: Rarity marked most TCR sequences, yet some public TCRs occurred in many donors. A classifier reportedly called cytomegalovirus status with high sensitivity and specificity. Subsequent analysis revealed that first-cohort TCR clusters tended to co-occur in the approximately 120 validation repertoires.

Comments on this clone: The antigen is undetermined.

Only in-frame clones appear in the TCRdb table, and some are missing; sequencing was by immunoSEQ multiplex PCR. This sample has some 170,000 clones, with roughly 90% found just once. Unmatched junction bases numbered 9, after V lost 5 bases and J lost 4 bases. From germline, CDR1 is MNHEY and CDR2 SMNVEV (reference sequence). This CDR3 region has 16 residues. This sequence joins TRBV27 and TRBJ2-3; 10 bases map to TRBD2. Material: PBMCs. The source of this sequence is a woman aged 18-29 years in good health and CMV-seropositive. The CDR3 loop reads CASSQPSGSRSDTQYF. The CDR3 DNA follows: TGTGCCAGCAGTCAACCTAGCGGGAGCCGGTCAGATACGCAGTATTTT.